Each of the 8 T cell receptor beta chains below was sequenced from the same sample in a study of cytomegalovirus exposure and HLA in healthy donors. Only in-frame clones appear in the TCRdb table, and some are missing; sequencing was by immunoSEQ multiplex PCR. The sample contains a few hundred thousand clones, just over 85% of which appear only once. The sequencing sample was made of PBMCs. These receptors were taken from a woman between 18 and 30 years old in good health and CMV-seronegative.

The rearrangement links TRBV9 to TRBJ1-2, with 8 nucleotides matching TRBD1. Trimming at V came to 2 bases and at J to 8 bases, leaving 5 bases not matched to a gene. Germline V gives CDR1 SGDLS, CDR2 YYNGEE. The CDR3 length is 13 residues. The CDR3 sequence is CASSVSDREGYTF. CDR3 in DNA: TGTGCCAGCAGCGTCTCGGACAGGGAGGGCTACACCTTC.

This clone showed up just a few times. V is TRBV5-6 and J is TRBJ2-7, with TRBD1 identical over 8 bases. Germline CDR1 reads SGHDT; CDR2 reads YYEEEE. The CDR3 length is 14 residues. Trimming at V came to 4 bases and at J to 0 bases, leaving 3 bases not matched to a gene. CDR3 nucleotides: TGTGCCAGCAGCCGGACAGGGAACTCCTACGAGCAGTACTTC. Its translation is CASSRTGNSYEQYF.

This clone was observed once. The CDR3 region has the DNA TGTGCCTGGGCCGGGACAGGGGCCAGGTACGAGCAGTACTTC. Translating gives CAWAGTGARYEQYF. J is TRBJ2-7 and V is TRBV30, with 10 bases aligning to TRBD1. This CDR3 region has 14 residues. The germline CDR1 and CDR2 sequences are GTSNPN and SVGIG (reference sequence). V dropped 5 bases and J dropped 4; count of bases not matched to a gene: 8.

This rearrangement joins TRBV27 to TRBJ2-1, with a tentative D call TRBD1 (6 bases). V lost 4 bases, J lost 3 bases, and 7 bases lay in between. Germline CDR1 is MNHEY and CDR2 is SMNVEV (reference sequence). The CDR3 runs to 13 residues. CDR3 sequence (DNA): TGTGCCAGCAGTTCGGGACACTACAATGAGCAGTTCTTC. Amino acid sequence: CASSSGHYNEQFF.

This chain uses TRBV2 with TRBJ2-3; possible D gene TRBD1, 5 bases. There are 17 residues in the CDR3. The V end was cut by 3 bases, the J end by 0 bases, with 16 bases between. Germline CDR1 SNHLY, CDR2 FYNNEI. The CDR3 DNA is TGTGCCAGCAGTGACTTCGCGACAGTACCTAGCACAGATACGCAGTATTTT. Translation gives CASSDFATVPSTDTQYF.

V gene TRBV9 combines with J gene TRBJ2-2; TRBD2 aligns across 8 bases. The CDR3 runs to 15 residues. The V gene end was trimmed by 4 bases and the J gene end by 4 bases; junction bases not matched to a gene: 6. Germline V lookup: CDR1 SGDLS, CDR2 YYNGEE. CDR3 DNA sequence: TGTGCCAGCAGCCCCGGGGGGGTAGGCACCGGGGAGCTGTTTTTT. The encoded protein is CASSPGGVGTGELFF.

This chain uses TRBV10-2 with TRBJ1-6; D is undetermined. Trimming took off 1 base at V and 5 bases at J, with 6 bases between the two ends. This CDR3 is built from 14 residues. From germline, CDR1 is WSHSY and CDR2 SAAADI. The CDR3 DNA follows: TGCGCCAGCAGTGAGTTTCCGGATAATTCACCCCTCCACTTT. Translated, it gives CASSEFPDNSPLHF.

The table lists this clone with a count of one. CDR3 residues: CASSLAAGHLSTDTQYF. The CDR3 DNA sequence: TGTGCCAGCAGCTTAGCCGCGGGCCACCTTAGCACAGATACGCAGTATTTT. This chain connects TRBV11-2 to TRBJ2-3, with D perhaps matching TRBD2 (5 bases). In germline, CDR1 is SGHAT, CDR2 FQNNGV. The CDR3 totals 17 residues. V lost 1 base to trimming and J lost 0 bases, with 14 bases between them.